The source of this T cell receptor beta chain is a study of blood T cell repertoires in COVID-19. The CDR3 loop spans 16 amino acids. Germline CDR1 reads LNHNV; CDR2 reads YYDKDF (reference sequence). V lost 0 bases, J lost 4 bases, and 3 bases stayed unmatched. Participants, about 18 to 89 years old, spanned about 26 US areas. Cohort 3 donors were reported recovered after two negative PCRs, clearance, or symptom resolution. Profiled with immunoSEQ multiplex PCR; TCRdb holds only in-frame clones, not every one. The profile shows roughly 180,000 clones, about four fifths of them singletons. The chain recombines TRBV15 with TRBJ1-6, with 7 bases identical to TRBD1. The TCR sequence derives from a man aged 55-75 years who had recovered from COVID-19. Sequencing input: PBMCs or T cells enriched from blood (not recorded which). The CDR3 DNA reads as TGTGCCACCAGCAGAGAGGAGGGACAGTATAATTCACCCCTCCACTTT. Amino acid sequence: CATSREEGQYNSPLHF.